A selection of T cell receptor beta chains follows, all from one sample in a study of T-cell reconstitution after alpha-beta-depleted transplantation in children. TCRdb itself ran the PCR reads through MiXCR, one entry per CDR3 protein. In the table there are hundreds of thousands of distinct CDR3 sequences, about 17% of which are singletons. The sample consisted of PBMCs, mostly from graft donor cells, taken 360 days after TCRalphabeta/CD19-depleted stem cell transplant. The receptors derive from a boy in the first two years of life who had a stem cell transplant for Wiskott-Aldrich syndrome, so the T cells may come from the graft donor. Each CDR3 is given with its conserved first and last residue. D genes are given only for firm matches. Clone size is shown for a subset of rows, as once, few, many or a class of expanded clone.

-	TRBD1	TRBV20-1	TRBJ1-6	CSAPGTDYNSPLHF	TGCAGTGCTCCCGGGACAGACTATAATTCACCCCTCCACTTT
few	-	TRBV2	TRBJ1-6	CASSPRGGSPSSYNSPLHF	TGTGCCAGCAGCCCAAGGGGTGGCAGCCCGAGCTCCTATAATTCACCCCTCCACTTT
-	-	TRBV24-1	TRBJ2-2	CATSEGEKAGELFF	TGTGCCACCAGTGAGGGAGAGAAGGCCGGGGAGCTGTTTTTT
-	TRBD2	TRBV29-1	TRBJ2-5	CSVGVSGTAQETQYF	TGCAGCGTTGGTGTCAGCGGGACGGCCCAAGAGACCCAGTACTTC
-	-	TRBV6-5	TRBJ2-7	CASQSSGQQYF	TGTGCCAGCCAATCCTCCGGACAGCAGTACTTC
many	-	TRBV12-3/TRBV12-4	TRBJ2-5	CASTQGETQYF	TGTGCCAGCACCCAGGGGGAGACCCAGTACTTC
-	-	TRBV20-1	TRBJ2-5	CSAPDQETQYF	TGCAGTGCCCCAGATCAAGAGACCCAGTACTTC
-	TRBD1	TRBV4-2	TRBJ2-7	CASSQDIRGSISYEQYF	TGTGCCAGCAGCCAAGATATCAGGGGGTCCATCTCCTACGAGCAGTACTTC
-	TRBD1	TRBV5-1	TRBJ1-2	CASMPGQGYGYTF	TGCGCCAGCATGCCCGGACAGGGCTATGGCTACACCTTC
few	-	TRBV12-3/TRBV12-4	TRBJ2-2	CASSLPYGELFF	TGTGCCAGCAGTCTCCCTTACGGGGAGCTGTTTTTT
few	TRBD2	TRBV5-1	TRBJ2-5	CASRRNGGSQETQYF	TGCGCCAGCAGAAGGAACGGCGGGAGCCAAGAGACCCAGTACTTC
few	-	TRBV10-1	TRBJ2-1	CASSLWGASYNEQFF	TGCGCCAGCAGCCTTTGGGGGGCTTCCTACAATGAGCAGTTCTTC
-	-	TRBV10-3	TRBJ2-2	CAIINTNTGELFF	TGTGCCATCATAAACACTAACACCGGGGAGCTGTTTTTT
-	-	TRBV6-1	TRBJ2-7	CASRYRDSSYEQYF	TGTGCCAGTCGCTATCGGGACTCCTCCTACGAGCAGTACTTC
-	TRBD2	TRBV11-3	TRBJ2-3	CASSLGGRATDTQYF	TGTGCCAGCAGCTTAGGCGGGAGGGCCACAGATACGCAGTATTTT
-	-	TRBV7-9	TRBJ2-1	CASSSRLALASYNEQFF	TGTGCCAGCAGCTCACGACTTGCGCTTGCCTCCTACAATGAGCAGTTCTTC
-	-	TRBV4-3	TRBJ2-2	CASSQGRVGVGELFF	TGCGCCAGCAGCCAGGGCAGGGTAGGCGTCGGGGAGCTGTTTTTT
-	-	TRBV4-1	TRBJ2-3	CASSQLWADTQYF	TGCGCCAGCAGCCAGCTTTGGGCAGATACGCAGTATTTT
few	-	TRBV9	TRBJ2-1	CASSVGLASHNEQFF	TGTGCCAGCAGCGTAGGGCTAGCGAGCCACAATGAGCAGTTCTTC
few	-	TRBV7-2	TRBJ1-2	CASSSRVRMTNYGYTF	TGTGCCAGCAGCTCTAGGGTCAGAATGACTAACTATGGCTACACCTTC
few	-	TRBV9	TRBJ2-1	CASSPRPTSYNEQFF	TGTGCCAGCAGCCCAAGGCCAACTAGTTACAATGAGCAGTTCTTC
few	-	TRBV6-5	TRBJ2-3	CASSYWRSTDTQYF	TGTGCCAGCAGTTATTGGAGGAGCACAGATACGCAGTATTTT
once	-	TRBV12-3/TRBV12-4	TRBJ2-3	CASIFGAPSTDTQYF	TGTGCCAGCATTTTTGGGGCACCGAGCACAGATACGCAGTATTTT
few	-	TRBV18	TRBJ2-1	CASSRRVEYNEQFF	TGTGCCAGCTCACGCAGGGTGGAGTACAATGAGCAGTTCTTC
-	-	TRBV2	TRBJ1-6	CASRDYRSLHF	TGTGCCAGCAGAGACTACAGGTCCCTCCACTTT
few	-	TRBV24-1	TRBJ2-5	CATSVPPLDRAQETQYF	TGTGCCACCAGTGTCCCCCCTCTGGATAGGGCTCAAGAGACCCAGTACTTC
few	-	TRBV6-2/TRBV6-3	TRBJ1-2	CASTKRTAMPSNYGYTF	TGTGCCAGCACAAAGAGGACAGCCATGCCCTCTAACTATGGCTACACCTTC
-	-	TRBV27	TRBJ2-4	CASRSSPLAKNIQYF	TGTGCCAGCCGCAGTTCTCCTTTAGCCAAAAACATTCAGTACTTC
few	TRBD1	TRBV11-2	TRBJ2-7	CASSLSAGGYYEQYF	TGTGCCAGCAGCTTGTCCGCAGGGGGCTACTACGAGCAGTACTTC
-	-	TRBV11-2	TRBJ2-5	CASSLKQWQETQYF	TGTGCCAGCAGCTTAAAACAGTGGCAAGAGACCCAGTACTTC
-	-	TRBV5-4	TRBJ2-5	CASSLGTHTSETQYF	TGTGCCAGCAGCTTGGGGACCCACACCTCAGAGACCCAGTACTTC
few	TRBD1	TRBV24-1	TRBJ2-1	CATSVQGVEQFF	TGTGCCACCAGTGTTCAGGGGGTTGAGCAGTTCTTC
many	-	TRBV5-1	TRBJ2-1	CASSLWTVYNEQFF	TGCGCCAGCAGCTTATGGACTGTCTACAATGAGCAGTTCTTC
-	TRBD1	TRBV5-5	TRBJ1-1	CASSFWDREAFF	TGTGCCAGCAGCTTTTGGGACAGAGAAGCTTTCTTT
-	TRBD1	TRBV12-3/TRBV12-4	TRBJ2-1	CASEGQRSYNEQFF	TGTGCCAGCGAGGGACAGCGCTCCTACAATGAGCAGTTCTTC
-	TRBD1	TRBV29-1	TRBJ2-7	CSVQVIGTEYEQYF	TGCAGCGTTCAGGTGATTGGGACAGAGTACGAGCAGTACTTC
-	-	TRBV18	TRBJ1-4	CASSPPQFRTNEKLFF	TGTGCCAGCTCACCACCCCAGTTCAGGACTAATGAAAAACTGTTTTTT
-	TRBD1	TRBV5-6	TRBJ2-7	CASSFLGQGVGFTYEQYF	TGTGCCAGCAGCTTCCTGGGACAGGGAGTCGGATTTACCTACGAGCAGTACTTC
-	-	TRBV20-1	TRBJ2-2	CSAVEVAGELFF	TGCAGTGCGGTCGAAGTTGCCGGGGAGCTGTTTTTT
-	-	TRBV20-1	TRBJ2-5	CSATSYTETQYF	TGCAGTGCTACTAGTTACACGGAGACCCAGTACTTC
-	-	TRBV20-1	TRBJ1-5	CSATGAGQPQHF	TGCAGTGCTACAGGGGCAGGGCAGCCCCAGCATTTT
few	TRBD1	TRBV12-3/TRBV12-4	TRBJ2-7	CASSFGGTGAYEQYF	TGTGCCAGCAGTTTCGGAGGGACAGGGGCCTACGAGCAGTACTTC
-	-	TRBV20-1	TRBJ1-5	CSASSQGGNQPQHF	TGCAGTGCTAGTTCACAGGGTGGGAATCAGCCCCAGCATTTT
-	TRBD2	TRBV4-3	TRBJ2-3	CASSRGLESTDTQYF	TGCGCCAGCAGCCGCGGACTAGAAAGCACAGATACGCAGTATTTT
few	-	TRBV5-1	TRBJ2-5	CASSQMWAPQETQYF	TGCGCCAGCAGCCAAATGTGGGCCCCGCAAGAGACCCAGTACTTC
-	-	TRBV5-1	TRBJ1-1	CASSSAPPAWDTEAFF	TGCGCCAGCAGCTCGGCACCTCCCGCATGGGACACTGAAGCTTTCTTT
-	-	TRBV6-1	TRBJ1-1	CASSRNMITEAFF	TGTGCCAGCAGTCGAAACATGATCACTGAAGCTTTCTTT
-	TRBD2	TRBV7-2	TRBJ2-3	CASSFSGVGDTQYF	TGTGCCAGCAGCTTTAGCGGGGTAGGAGATACGCAGTATTTT
-	TRBD1	TRBV20-1	TRBJ1-2	CSAEGQGNYGYTF	TGCAGTGCGGAGGGACAGGGAAACTATGGCTACACCTTC
few	-	TRBV19	TRBJ2-1	CASSPLLVYNEQFF	TGTGCCAGTAGTCCCCTACTAGTTTACAATGAGCAGTTCTTC
few	-	TRBV11-3	TRBJ2-5	CASSPTINQETQYF	TGTGCCAGCAGCCCAACTATAAATCAAGAGACCCAGTACTTC
-	-	TRBV7-8	TRBJ2-1	CASSLSEPNEQFF	TGTGCCAGCAGCTTGTCGGAGCCGAATGAGCAGTTCTTC
-	TRBD1	TRBV10-3	TRBJ2-5	CAISEDGDSEQETQYF	TGTGCCATCAGTGAGGATGGGGACAGCGAGCAAGAGACCCAGTACTTC
-	TRBD2	TRBV7-8	TRBJ2-3	CASSLTASGDHTQYF	TGTGCCAGCAGCTTAACAGCTAGCGGGGATCATACGCAGTATTTT
few	-	TRBV5-1	TRBJ2-5	CASSRLGYQETQYF	TGCGCCAGCAGCCGGCTAGGTTACCAAGAGACCCAGTACTTC
many	TRBD2	TRBV5-1	TRBJ2-1	CASSSSGRFDNEQFF	TGCGCCAGCAGCTCGAGCGGGAGATTCGACAATGAGCAGTTCTTC
few	-	TRBV12-3/TRBV12-4	TRBJ2-5	CASSFRFSSSAYQETQYF	TGTGCCAGCAGTTTTCGTTTTTCTAGCAGCGCCTACCAAGAGACCCAGTACTTC
-	TRBD1	TRBV19	TRBJ2-3	CASTDRERTDTQYF	TGTGCCAGTACCGACAGGGAGAGGACAGATACGCAGTATTTT
few	TRBD2	TRBV5-1	TRBJ2-5	CASSFGIAGEGQETQYF	TGCGCCAGCAGCTTTGGCATAGCGGGAGAGGGCCAAGAGACCCAGTACTTC
-	TRBD1	TRBV12-3/TRBV12-4	TRBJ1-2	CASSIRLGGAYGYTF	TGTGCCAGCAGTATTAGACTAGGGGGCGCGTATGGCTACACCTTC